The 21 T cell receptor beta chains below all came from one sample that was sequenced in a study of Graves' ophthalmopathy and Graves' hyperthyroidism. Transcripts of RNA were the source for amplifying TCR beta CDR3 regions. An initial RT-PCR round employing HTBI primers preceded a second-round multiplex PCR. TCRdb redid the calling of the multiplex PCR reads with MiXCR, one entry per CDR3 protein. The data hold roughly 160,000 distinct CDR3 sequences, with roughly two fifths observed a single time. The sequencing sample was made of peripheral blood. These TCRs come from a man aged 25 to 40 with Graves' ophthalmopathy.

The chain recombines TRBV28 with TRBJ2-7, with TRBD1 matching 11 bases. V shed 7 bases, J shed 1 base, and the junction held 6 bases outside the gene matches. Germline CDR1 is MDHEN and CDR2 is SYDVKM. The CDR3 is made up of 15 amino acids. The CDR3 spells CASKMGQGVSYEQYF. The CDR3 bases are TGTGCCAGCAAGATGGGACAGGGGGTTTCCTACGAGCAGTACTTC. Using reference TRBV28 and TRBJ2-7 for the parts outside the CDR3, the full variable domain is DVKVTQSSRYLVKRTGEKVFLECVQDMDHENMFWYRQDPGLGLRLIYFSYDVKMKEKGDIPEGYSVSREKKERFSLILESASTNQTSMYLCASKMGQGVSYEQYFGPGTRLTVT.

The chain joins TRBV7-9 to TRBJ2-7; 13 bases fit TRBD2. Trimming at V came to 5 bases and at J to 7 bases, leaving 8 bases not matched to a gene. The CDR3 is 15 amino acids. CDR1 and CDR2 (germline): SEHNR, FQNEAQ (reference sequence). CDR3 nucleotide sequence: TGTGCCAGCAGCGCCGGACTAGCGGGAGCTTCTGAGCAGTACTTC. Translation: CASSAGLAGASEQYF.

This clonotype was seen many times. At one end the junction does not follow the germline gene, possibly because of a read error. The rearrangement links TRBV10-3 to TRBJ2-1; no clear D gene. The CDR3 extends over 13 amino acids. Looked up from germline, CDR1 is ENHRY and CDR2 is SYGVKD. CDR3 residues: CAISAPVNHEQFF. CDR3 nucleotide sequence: TGTGCCATAAGTGCCCCAGTTAACCATGAGCAGTTCTTC.

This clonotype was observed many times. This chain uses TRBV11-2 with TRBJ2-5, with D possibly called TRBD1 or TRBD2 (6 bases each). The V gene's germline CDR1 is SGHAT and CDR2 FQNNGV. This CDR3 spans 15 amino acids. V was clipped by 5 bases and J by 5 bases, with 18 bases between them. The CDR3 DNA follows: TGTGCCAGCAGCCCCAGGGGTTACGGGGGCGAGACCCAGTACTTC. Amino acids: CASSPRGYGGETQYF.

As DNA, the CDR3 is TGTGCCAGCAGCCAAGGCTATAATTCACCCCTCCACTTT. This sequence encodes CASSQGYNSPLHF. This chain uses TRBV14 with TRBJ1-6; D ambiguous. The CDR3 is 13 amino acids. In germline, CDR1 is SGHDN, CDR2 FVKESK. Trimming stripped 1 base from V and 3 bases from J, with 1 base between.

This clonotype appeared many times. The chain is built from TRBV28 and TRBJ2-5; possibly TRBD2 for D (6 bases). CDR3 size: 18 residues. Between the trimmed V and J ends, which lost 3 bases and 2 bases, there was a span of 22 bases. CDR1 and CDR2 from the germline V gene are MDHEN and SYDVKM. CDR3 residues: CASSFLSPGASVQETQYF. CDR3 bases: TGTGCCAGCAGTTTCCTCTCTCCCGGGGCTAGCGTACAAGAGACCCAGTACTTC.

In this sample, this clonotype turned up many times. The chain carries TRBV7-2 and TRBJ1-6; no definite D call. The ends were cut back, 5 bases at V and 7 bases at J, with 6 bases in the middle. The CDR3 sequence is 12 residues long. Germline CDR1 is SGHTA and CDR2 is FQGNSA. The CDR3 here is CASSLRNSPLHF. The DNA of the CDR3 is TGTGCCAGCAGCCTTCGAAATTCACCCCTCCACTTT.

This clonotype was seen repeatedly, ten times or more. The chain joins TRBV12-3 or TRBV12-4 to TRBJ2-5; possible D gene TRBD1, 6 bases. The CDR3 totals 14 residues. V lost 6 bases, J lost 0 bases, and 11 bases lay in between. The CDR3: CASRDNRDQETQYF. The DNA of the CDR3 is TGTGCCAGCAGAGACAACAGGGACCAAGAGACCCAGTACTTC.

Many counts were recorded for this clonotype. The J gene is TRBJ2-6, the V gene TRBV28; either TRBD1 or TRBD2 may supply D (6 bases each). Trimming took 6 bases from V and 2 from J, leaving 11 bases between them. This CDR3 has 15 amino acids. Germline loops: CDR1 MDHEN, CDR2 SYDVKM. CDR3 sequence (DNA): TGTGCCAGCAGCCGAAGGGGGGCTGGGGCCAACGTCCTGACTTTC. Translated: CASSRRGAGANVLTF.

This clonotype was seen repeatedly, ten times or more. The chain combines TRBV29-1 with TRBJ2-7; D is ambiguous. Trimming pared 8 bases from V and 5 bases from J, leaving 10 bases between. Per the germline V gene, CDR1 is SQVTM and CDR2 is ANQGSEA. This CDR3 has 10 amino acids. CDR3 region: CSCLSDEQYF. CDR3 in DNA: TGCAGCTGCCTCAGCGACGAGCAGTACTTC.

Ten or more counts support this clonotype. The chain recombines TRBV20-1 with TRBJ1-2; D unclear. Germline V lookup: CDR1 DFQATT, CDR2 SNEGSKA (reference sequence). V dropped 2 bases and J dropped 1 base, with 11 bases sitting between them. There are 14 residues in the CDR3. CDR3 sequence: CSARSNGLNYGYTF. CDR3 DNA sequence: TGCAGTGCTAGATCCAACGGGCTTAACTATGGCTACACCTTC.

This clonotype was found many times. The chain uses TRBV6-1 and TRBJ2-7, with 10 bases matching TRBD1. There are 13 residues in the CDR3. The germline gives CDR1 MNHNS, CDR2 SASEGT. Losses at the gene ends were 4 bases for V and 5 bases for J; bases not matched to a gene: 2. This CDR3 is CASSGGTGDEQYF. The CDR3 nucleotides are TGTGCCAGCAGTGGTGGGACAGGGGACGAGCAGTACTTC.

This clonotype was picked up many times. CDR3 bases: TGTGCCAGTAGTATGGGGCGGATACTAAAAGAGACCCAGTACTTC. It specifies CASSMGRILKETQYF. This chain links TRBV19 with TRBJ2-5; a possible D gene is TRBD1 (5 bases). The germline V gene has CDR1 LNHDA and CDR2 SQIVND (reference sequence). CDR3 length: 15 amino acids. The V and J ends lost 3 bases and 3 bases respectively, with 14 bases between them.

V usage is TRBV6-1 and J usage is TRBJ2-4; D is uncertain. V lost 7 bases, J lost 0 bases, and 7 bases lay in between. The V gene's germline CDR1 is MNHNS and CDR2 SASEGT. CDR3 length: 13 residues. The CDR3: CASTPVAKNIQYF. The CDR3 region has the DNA TGTGCCAGCACTCCAGTAGCCAAAAACATTCAGTACTTC.

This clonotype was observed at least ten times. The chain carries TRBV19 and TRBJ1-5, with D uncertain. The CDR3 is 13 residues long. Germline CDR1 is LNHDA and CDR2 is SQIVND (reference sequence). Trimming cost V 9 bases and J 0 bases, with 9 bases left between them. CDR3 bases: TGTGCCAGCACATCTGGTAGCAATCAGCCCCAGCATTTT. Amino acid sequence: CASTSGSNQPQHF.

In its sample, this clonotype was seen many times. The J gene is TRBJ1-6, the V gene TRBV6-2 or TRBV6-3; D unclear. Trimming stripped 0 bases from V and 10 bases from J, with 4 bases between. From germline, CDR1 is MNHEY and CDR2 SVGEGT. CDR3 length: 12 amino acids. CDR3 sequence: CASSYSNSPLHF. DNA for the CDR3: TGTGCCAGCAGTTACTCGAACTCACCCCTCCACTTT.

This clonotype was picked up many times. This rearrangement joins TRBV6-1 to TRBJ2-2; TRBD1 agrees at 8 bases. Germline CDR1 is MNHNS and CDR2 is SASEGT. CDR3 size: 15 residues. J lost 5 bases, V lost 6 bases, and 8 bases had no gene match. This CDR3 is CASSPGQGGTGELFF. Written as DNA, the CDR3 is TGTGCCAGCAGCCCCGGACAGGGAGGAACCGGGGAGCTGTTTTTT.

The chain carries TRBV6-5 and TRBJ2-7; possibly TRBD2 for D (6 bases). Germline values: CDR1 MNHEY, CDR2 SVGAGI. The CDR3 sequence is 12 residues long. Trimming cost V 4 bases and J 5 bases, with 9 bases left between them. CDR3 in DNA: TGTGCCAGCAGTTTCCCGGGGGACGAGCAGTACTTC. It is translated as CASSFPGDEQYF.

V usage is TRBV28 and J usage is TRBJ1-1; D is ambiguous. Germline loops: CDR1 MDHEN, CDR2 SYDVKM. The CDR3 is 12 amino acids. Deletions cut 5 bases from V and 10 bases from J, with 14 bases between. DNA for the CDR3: TGTGCCAGCAGTCGACCCGCAGTTTCAGCTTTCTTT. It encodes CASSRPAVSAFF.

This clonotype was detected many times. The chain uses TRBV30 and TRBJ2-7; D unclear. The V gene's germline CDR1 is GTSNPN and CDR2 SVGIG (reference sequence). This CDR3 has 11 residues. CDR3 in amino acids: CASGPVPWFYF. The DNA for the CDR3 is TGTGCGTCGGGCCCAGTCCCCTGGTTTTACTTC.

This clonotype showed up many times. As DNA, the CDR3 is TGTGCCAGCAGTCCCCGGGACTCCGGGGGATTGAACACTGAAGCTTTCTTT. It yields the protein CASSPRDSGGLNTEAFF. The chain employs TRBV27 and TRBJ1-1, with D tentatively TRBD1 (5 bases). Trimming removed 5 bases at V and 0 bases at J, with 19 bases between. Germline loops: CDR1 MNHEY, CDR2 SMNVEV (reference sequence). The CDR3 is made up of 17 amino acids.